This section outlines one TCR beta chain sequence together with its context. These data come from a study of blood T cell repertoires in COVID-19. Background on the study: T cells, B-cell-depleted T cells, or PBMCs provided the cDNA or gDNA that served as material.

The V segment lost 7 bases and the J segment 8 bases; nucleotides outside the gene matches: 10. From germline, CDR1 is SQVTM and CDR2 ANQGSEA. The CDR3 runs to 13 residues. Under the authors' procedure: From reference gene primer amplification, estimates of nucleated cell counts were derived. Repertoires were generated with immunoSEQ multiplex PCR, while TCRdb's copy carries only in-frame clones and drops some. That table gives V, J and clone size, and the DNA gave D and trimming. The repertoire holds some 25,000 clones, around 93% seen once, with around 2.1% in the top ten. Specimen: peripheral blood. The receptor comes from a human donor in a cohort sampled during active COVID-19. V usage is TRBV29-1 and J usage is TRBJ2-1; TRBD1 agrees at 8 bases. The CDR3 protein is CSAGQGPVDEQFF. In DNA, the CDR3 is TGCAGCGCCGGACAGGGACCGGTGGATGAGCAGTTCTTC.